This T cell receptor beta chain was recorded in a study of OX40 agonist ivuxolimab in advanced cancers. For the study at large: Patients were dosed intravenously with ivuxolimab at 0.01 to 10 mg/kg every 2 weeks.

Germline CDR1 is MNHNS and CDR2 is SASEGT. V shed 2 bases and J shed 9 bases, with 5 bases lying between them. The CDR3 spans 11 residues. Broader study findings: Average numbers of expanded clones were greater in CD8+ T cells than in CD4+.

About this clone itself: What it binds is not known.

Sequencing used immunoSEQ multiplex PCR; TCRdb keeps in-frame clones, though not all of them. The sample holds fewer than 100,000 clones; roughly 85% are singletons and the top ten take 2%. The receptor's source is an adult with an advanced solid tumor such as melanoma, head and neck, liver or kidney cancer. V is TRBV6-1 and J is TRBJ2-1; no clear D. Sequencing was performed on CD4+ or CD8+ T cells sorted from blood, taken in a trial of the OX40 agonist ivuxolimab. CDR3 protein: CASSERVEQFF. The CDR3 nucleotides are TGTGCCAGCAGTGAAAGGGTTGAGCAGTTCTTC.